This note documents a single T cell receptor (beta chain) sequence. The data were taken from a study of STAT5B mutations in CD4+ large granular lymphocyte leukemia. This table comes from immunoSEQ multiplex PCR, and its TCRdb copy is limited to in-frame clones, with some not included. The sample records approximately 41,000 clones, roughly 85% being singletons. Germline CDR1 is GTSNPN and CDR2 is SVGIG (reference sequence). The length of the CDR3 is 14 residues. The clonotype was recovered from a human donor in good health. The material sequenced was CD4+ T cells from blood buffy coats. The V and J genes are TRBV30 and TRBJ2-5, with 7 nucleotides matching TRBD2. The last part of the DNA fits TRBJ2-7 better; the J call may be wrong. This chain's CDR3 is CAWSVYRTSYEQYF. CDR3 sequence (DNA): TGTGCCTGGAGTGTATACCGGACTAGCTACGAGCAGTACTTC.